This T cell receptor (beta chain) originates from a study of Ad26.COV2.S vaccination and SARS-CoV-2 variants. Notes on the study in general: An underestimation of total T cell responses may have resulted from the TCR breadth and depth analyses.

Regarding treatment: 15 to 20 received Ad26.COV2.S at low or high dose, single or two shots; about 5 received placebo; per-sample allocation not given. The investigators took samples on day 63 after the first vaccine or placebo injection. There are 15 residues in the CDR3. Trimming took off 4 bases at V and 3 bases at J, with 14 bases between the two ends. Germline V lookup: CDR1 SGHRS, CDR2 YFSETQ. TCRdb's table, derived via immunoSEQ multiplex PCR, lists solely in-frame clones and lacks some. The sample shows 360,000 or so clones, about nine tenths of them seen only once. A note on this clone: Its antigen is unidentified.

The chain is built from TRBV5-1 and TRBJ1-5; perhaps TRBD1 as D (6 bases). The source was peripheral blood, collected in a trial of Ad26.COV2.S vaccine versus placebo. The clonotype originates from a person aged 18-60 years who received the Ad26.COV2.S COVID-19 vaccine or a placebo. The CDR3 DNA is TGCGCCAGCAGCACCTCGACAGGACCCAATCAGCCCCAGCATTTT. Amino acid sequence: CASSTSTGPNQPQHF.